This TCR beta chain stems from a study of cytomegalovirus exposure and HLA in healthy donors. Study-level findings and limits: Accurate predictions that matched the HLA-A and HLA-B alleles of most subjects were reportedly made from TCR beta sequences.

A remark on this clone: The antigen is unknown.

Primers: 60 Vbeta forward and 13 Jbeta reverse. Clones were sequenced by immunoSEQ multiplex PCR, and TCRdb holds only the in-frame ones, with some missing. Among more than 140,000 clones listed, roughly 79% were seen once. V was pared by 4 bases and J by 4 bases, with 8 bases between. The CDR3 consists of 13 residues. Germline V gives CDR1 LNHDA, CDR2 SQIVND (reference sequence). The sequence was obtained from a woman aged 40 to 55 in good health and CMV-seronegative. What was sequenced was PBMCs. V and J are TRBV19 and TRBJ2-1, with a possible D match to TRBD2 (6 bases). The CDR3 coding sequence is TGTGCCAGTAGTACTGGGGGGTACAATGAGCAGTTCTTC. Protein product: CASSTGGYNEQFF.